This T cell receptor (beta chain) is from a study of monozygotic twins with inflammatory bowel disease. Looked up from germline, CDR1 is SEHNR and CDR2 is FQNEAQ (reference sequence). The CDR3 runs to 14 residues. A remark on this clonotype: As yet, its antigen is unknown.

Points from the study as a whole: In the analysis, different T cell subtypes could not be told apart. Varied immunosuppressive treatments among patients may have increased repertoire variability.

TCRdb reprocessed the 5' RACE reads, with one entry per CDR3 protein and no DNA. In all, the sample yields approximately 380,000 distinct CDR3 sequences. The specimen was blood. The sequence was obtained from a human donor with ulcerative colitis or Crohn's disease, or a healthy co-twin of an affected twin (not recorded which). V gene TRBV7-9 combines with J gene TRBJ2-7. The CDR3 sequence: CASSSSGTSNEQYF. Complete variable domain (other parts from reference TRBV7-9 and TRBJ2-7): DTGVSQNPRHKITKRGQNVTFRCDPISEHNRLYWYRQTLGQGPEFLTYFQNEAQLEKSRLLSDRFSAERPKGSFSTLEIQRTEQGDSAMYLCASSSSGTSNEQYFGPGTRLTVT.